What follows are 16 T cell receptor beta chains derived from one specimen sequenced in a study of blood T cells in healthy people across ages. It was with a sample-barcoded 5' primer and a J-beta primer mix that a second PCR of roughly 7 to 12 cycles was run. Using its own MiXCR run on the 5' RACE reads, TCRdb lists one record per CDR3 protein. The sample holds around 1.5 million distinct CDR3 sequences, around 35% seen once. What was sequenced was blood. These TCRs come from a woman in her 30s in good health.

This clonotype turned up a few times. The chain has TRBV24-1 and TRBJ2-7; 9 positions match TRBD2. J gave up 3 bases and V 0 bases, and 5 bases lay outside the gene matches. Germline assignment: CDR1 KGHDR and CDR2 SFDVKD. CDR3 length: 16 amino acids. The CDR3 region is CATSDLSAGGVYEQYF. CDR3 DNA sequence: TGTGCCACCAGTGATTTGTCAGCGGGAGGAGTCTACGAGCAGTACTTC.

The table lists this clonotype with a few counts. V gene TRBV12-3 or TRBV12-4 combines with J gene TRBJ1-6; D is uncertain. Trimming removed 3 bases from V and 3 bases from J, with 6 bases in between. The CDR3 loop spans 14 amino acids. This chain's CDR3 is CASSFGDYNSPLHF. In DNA, the CDR3 is TGTGCCAGCAGTTTCGGGGACTATAATTCACCCCTCCACTTT.

The table lists this clonotype with a few counts. The J gene is TRBJ2-1, the V gene TRBV9; 12 nucleotides align to TRBD2. Looked up from germline, CDR1 is SGDLS and CDR2 is YYNGEE. The V segment lost 4 bases and the J segment 7 bases; nucleotides outside the gene matches: 12. The CDR3 spans 17 residues. The CDR3 nucleotides read TGTGCCAGCAGCCTAACCCTAGCGGGGGGGCAGGGGAATGAGCAGTTCTTC. This codes for CASSLTLAGGQGNEQFF.

The J gene is TRBJ2-7, the V gene TRBV6-5, with 7 nucleotides matching TRBD1. The CDR3 extends over 14 amino acids. Germline V lookup: CDR1 MNHEY, CDR2 SVGAGI. The V gene end was trimmed by 0 bases and the J gene end by 6 bases; junction bases not matched to a gene: 5. The CDR3 nucleotides read TGTGCCAGCAGTTACTCAGGGGGCTCCCGCGAGCAGTACTTC. It is translated as CASSYSGGSREQYF.

V usage is TRBV5-4 and J usage is TRBJ2-1; TRBD1 agrees at 7 bases. The better agreement between TRBJ2-7 and the DNA end casts doubt on the J call. The germline V gene has CDR1 SGHNT and CDR2 YYREEE (reference sequence). The CDR3 runs to 16 residues. The chain's CDR3 is CASSYGGQRFNNEQYF. DNA for the CDR3: TGTGCCAGCAGCTATGGGGGACAGAGATTCAACAATGAGCAGTACTTC.

Many counts were recorded for this clonotype. The chain recombines TRBV3-1 with TRBJ2-7, with D tentatively TRBD1 (5 bases). V lost 3 bases and J 0 bases, leaving 9 bases between the germline ends. This CDR3 comprises 14 residues. Germline V CDR1 and CDR2: LGHDT, YNNKEL (reference sequence). The CDR3: CASSHRQTSYEQYF. CDR3 sequence (DNA): TGTGCCAGCAGCCATAGACAGACCTCCTACGAGCAGTACTTC.

This chain links TRBV4-1 with TRBJ1-5, with 7 nucleotides matching TRBD1. V gave up 3 bases and J gave up 5 bases; unmatched junction bases: 10. The CDR3 covers 16 residues. Germline V gene data show CDR1 as MGHRA and CDR2 as YSYEKL. CDR3 amino acids: CASSQERQGSHQPQHF. DNA of the CDR3: TGCGCCAGCAGCCAGGAACGACAGGGAAGTCATCAGCCCCAGCATTTT.

A few counts support this clonotype. The rearrangement joins TRBV30 to TRBJ2-5; D is undetermined. The germline CDR1 and CDR2 sequences are GTSNPN and SVGIG (reference sequence). This CDR3 has 11 amino acids. V lost 4 bases and J lost 2, with 5 bases in between. This chain's CDR3 is CAWIDQETQYF. For the CDR3, the DNA is TGTGCCTGGATCGATCAAGAGACCCAGTACTTC.

The chain combines TRBV11-1 with TRBJ2-5; 9 bases line up with TRBD2. After removal of 5 bases from V and 1 base from J, the junction contained 8 bases not matched to a gene. CDR1 and CDR2 from the germline V gene are SGHAT and FQDESV (reference sequence). This CDR3 comprises 16 residues. The CDR3 sequence is CASSPRLADTQETQYF. The CDR3, as DNA: TGTGCCAGCAGCCCTCGACTAGCGGACACCCAAGAGACCCAGTACTTC.

This chain links TRBV6-6 with TRBJ2-7; D is uncertain. Germline values: CDR1 MNHNY, CDR2 SVGAGI (reference sequence). Trimming took off 2 bases at V and 5 bases at J, with 10 bases between the two ends. The CDR3 runs to 13 residues. This CDR3 is CASSYLGQNEQYF. The CDR3 DNA sequence: TGTGCCAGCAGTTACCTGGGCCAGAACGAGCAGTACTTC.

This clonotype has a count of ten or more. J is TRBJ1-5 and V is TRBV11-2, with D possibly being TRBD1 (6 bases). Looked up from germline, CDR1 is SGHAT and CDR2 is FQNNGV. This CDR3 contains 14 residues. V lost 4 bases and J lost 2, with 9 bases in between. CDR3 amino acids: CASSSQGRNQPQHF. DNA for the CDR3: TGTGCCAGCAGCTCACAGGGACGCAATCAGCCCCAGCATTTT.

This clonotype has more than one count but fewer than ten. The genes are TRBV6-5 and TRBJ2-1; TRBD2 aligns across 7 bases. Germline V gives CDR1 MNHEY, CDR2 SVGAGI. Trimming at V came to 3 bases and at J to 3 bases, leaving 5 bases not matched to a gene. This CDR3 is 15 amino acids long. The CDR3 sequence: CASSYGGGYYNEQFF. DNA for the CDR3: TGTGCCAGCAGTTATGGGGGGGGATACTACAATGAGCAGTTCTTC.

The genes are TRBV5-1 and TRBJ2-4; weak D call: TRBD1 (5 bases). V was trimmed by 0 bases and J by 15 bases, leaving 16 bases between them. CDR1 and CDR2 (germline): SGHRS, YFSETQ. The CDR3 extends over 13 amino acids. The CDR3 DNA reads as TGCGCCAGCAGCTTGGAGGTCCAGGCAGACAGGTACTTC. Residues: CASSLEVQADRYF.

The chain uses TRBV9 and TRBJ2-5, with 7 bases that match TRBD2. The CDR3 covers 15 residues. Losses at the gene ends were 4 bases for V and 5 bases for J; bases not matched to a gene: 11. In germline, CDR1 is SGDLS, CDR2 YYNGEE. CDR3: CASSPAAGVEETQYF. In DNA, the CDR3 is TGTGCCAGCAGCCCAGCGGCGGGGGTGGAGGAGACCCAGTACTTC.

Only a few counts were recorded for this clonotype. CDR3: CASSDLDGRGYTF. In nucleotides, the CDR3 is TGTGCCAGCAGTGACTTAGATGGGCGCGGCTACACCTTC. The chain uses TRBV6-4 and TRBJ1-2, with no clear D. This CDR3 contains 13 residues. Germline V gives CDR1 MRHNA, CDR2 SNTAGT. The V end lost 1 base, the J end lost 8 bases, and 11 bases lay between the germline ends.

Turning to this clonotype: One end of the junction is discordant with germline, which a read error may explain. The chain recombines TRBV5-5 with TRBJ2-3, with a weak D call TRBD2 (6 bases). There are 16 residues in the CDR3. The V gene's germline CDR1 is SGHKS and CDR2 YYEKEE (reference sequence). The CDR3 DNA is TGTGCCAGCAGCTGGTCGACTAGTCAGAGCACAGGTACGCAGTATTTT. Amino acids: CASSWSTSQSTGTQYF.